The T cell receptor beta chain under discussion was sequenced for a study of long-term antiretroviral therapy in people with HIV (dated by TCRdb to 2022 to 2024). Background for the entire study: The earliest samples were collected about a decade before the 2015 WHO recommendation for immediate ART, when ART was typically delayed until CD4 counts fell. Of the 30 participants with HIV, eleven were female. A total of under 250 cryopreserved PBMC samples were contributed to the cohort by 30 adults with confirmed HIV infection, with samples collected serially over a mean of roughly six years (range 1-12). Test extractions of a monoclonal T-cell line alongside 30 or so polyclonal samples showed no cross-contamination during QIAcube processing. A retrospective serial study tested whether changes in peripheral blood TRB repertoire composition and diversity were associated with ART initiation and durable HIV suppression. General conclusions and limits of the study: HIV repertoires had narrower CDR3 length ranges than controls, and the network structure suggested an antigen-experienced repertoire that shifted only slightly toward naive after ART. Expanded TRB clones identified before ART initiation dominated the repertoire at all time points, although this dominance fluctuated and declined in many PLHIV after ART. Limited PBMC availability meant only the TCR beta chain was sequenced, without alpha chain pairing. No data were available on ART adherence, viral resistance or therapy changes, limiting inferences about post-ART repertoire changes. Starting ART was linked to a significant rise in TRB diversity, yet even with long-term ART the diversity remained significantly lower than in transplant donor controls. Because pre-ART samples had limited cell numbers, unsorted PBMC were profiled rather than sorted CD4+ and CD8+ T cells. The samples span the years 2004 to 2017, and the ART regimens used may be less effective than current regimens.

This clone appeared once. No cognate antigen has been identified for it. Base qualities were left out, and no much larger clone turns up one base away. Inclusion was restricted to participants for whom at least one PBMC sample before ART initiation and at least two post-ART samples were available. Treatment was received in the United States of America by all participants with HIV. Before DNA extraction, cryopreserved samples of roughly 0.85-11 million PBMC were thawed and then washed. At the time of the earliest PBMC sample, participants with HIV were aged between roughly 20 and 60 years. Each participant contributed PBMC samples from 1-4 timepoints before ART initiation and 2-8 timepoints after ART initiation, with a median of 7 samples. For every participant, serial HIV viral load, CD4+ T-cell count, ART history and demographic data were obtained. Using a Qiagen kit on a QIAcube, genomic DNA was extracted from unsorted PBMC, with samples processed in batches of 12.

The immunoSEQ hsTCRB v3.0 assay was used at survey level resolution for TRB variable region sequencing. The targeted TRB sequencing depth was roughly 35,000-50,000 T-cell genomes per sample. An Illumina MiSeq with a v3 150-cycle kit was used to sequence the pooled TRB libraries. Under the source paper's analysis protocol: Analysis of repertoires was carried out in R inside a reproducible Nextflow workflow spanning QC, data transformation and analysis. LymphoSeq2, an R package for exploring AIRR-Seq data, was used to implement the custom analyses. A few samples yielding fewer than 5000 total TRB sequences were excluded, leaving over 150 analyzed HIV repertoires. Among the 180 to 200 HIV repertoires that were kept, almost 60 were collected before ART initiation and roughly 130 were collected after ART initiation. Each repertoire was downsampled to 5000 TRB nucleotide sequences, and summary statistics were averaged across 100 downsampling iterations. Only TRB sequences with CDR3 regions of at least seven amino acids were retained for analysis. Diversity was measured with a Shannon entropy-derived clonality score and the Gini coefficient. In the repertoire networks, any two of the top 5000 CDR3 amino acid sequences were connected whenever the two sequences differed by an edit distance of one. Antigen specificity groups and MHC restriction were predicted for TRB CDR3 amino acid sequences with GLIPH2. Known CMV, EBV, HIV or tissue antigen associations were flagged by matching CDR3 amino acid sequences against VDJdb and McPAS-TCR. Pre-ART, post-ART and control groups were compared with Wilcoxon signed-rank tests and Holm-Bonferroni correction. As stored in TCRdb, this immuneACCESS dataset retains in-frame rearrangements with V and J assigned. A fraction of the clones does not appear; measured against another copy, unresolved V genes explain less than half of the discrepancy, and the remainder lacks a known reason. V, J and clone size derive from that table, while D and trimming were established from the DNA sequence. In this sample the table shows around 20,000 clones, 85% of which occur a single time. 3.5% to 5% of the sample rests with the top ten.

The CDR1 and CDR2 encoded by the germline V gene (reference sequence) are LNHDA and SQIVND. The germline V and J ends show losses of 3 bases and 6 bases respectively, and no gene match explains 11 bases of the junction. The CDR3 sequence holds 16 residues, the cysteine and phenylalanine included. This entry keeps only the CDR3 DNA: 48 bases, framed from base 1. This specimen was unsorted PBMCs, taken about 4 years after starting antiretroviral therapy. This sequence originates from a young man with HIV. In this chain, TRBV19 is recombined with TRBJ2-1, with 7 bases matching TRBD1. The CDR3 corresponds to CASSINRRTGGNEQFF. The bases read TGTGCCAGTAGTATCAATCGACGGACAGGAGGCAATGAGCAGTTCTTC.